This entry describes one TCR beta chain. What antigen it recognizes has not been identified. Within one base of it there is no much larger clone, and no base qualities were kept. These data are taken from a study of blood T cell repertoires in COVID-19 (dated by TCRdb to the early 2020s). About the investigation overall: Samples from collaborators originated in the United States, Italy and Spain and spanned both the acute and convalescent phases of COVID-19. Where available, HLA class I and class II types were taken from metadata supplied by the sample provider and were not determined by assay-based typing. The sample metadata nearly always contained a de-identified subject ID, COVID-19 status, age in years and sex. The repertoires were made available in a free public database intended to serve as a resource for research on the immune response to SARS-CoV-2. The prospective study material was composed of cDNA or gDNA derived from T cells, B-cell-depleted T cells, or PBMCs. The dataset comprised deeply sampled blood TCRbeta repertoires from subjects exposed to, actively infected with, or recovered from COVID-19. The samples were drawn from the first 160 participants of the ongoing ImmuneRACE study and from under 1,500 subjects provided by 6 global collaborators. Study-wide findings and limitations: The amount of clinical and demographic metadata varied by source and participant and was provided uncurated.

The CDR3 numbers 15 residues from cysteine through phenylalanine. The CDR3 DNA has 45 bases and is translated from base 1. CDR1 and CDR2 are read off the germline V gene (reference sequence) as MNHEY and SMNVEV. V is pared back by 6 bases and J by 9 bases, with 18 bases lying between the germline termini. Collaborating institutions collected whole blood in K2EDTA tubes following their own protocols. For TCRbeta analysis, collaborators shipped samples as frozen whole blood, isolated PBMCs, or DNA extracted from either of those sample types. TCRbeta CDR3 regions were amplified from genomic DNA by means of the immunoSEQ Assay, a bias-controlled multiplex PCR. In the authors' own workflow: The number of nucleated cells in each sample was estimated by amplification of reference gene primers within the assay. To quantify the absolute abundance of each unique TCRbeta CDR3 rearrangement, sequence reads were collapsed and filtered. For each sample, productive Simpson clonality was calculated by taking the square root of Simpson's diversity index across productive rearrangements. Held by TCRdb, this immuneACCESS table contains in-frame sequences only and omits some clones. Under half of the omission traces to an unresolved V gene where checked; the cause of the rest is unknown. The V and J calls and clone size are taken from that table; D and trimming were inferred from the DNA. The sample includes about 220,000 clones, with approximately 82% observed a single time. Clones ranked in the top ten supply about 3.8% of the sample.

The rearrangement combines TRBV27 with TRBJ1-6; the D gene is possibly TRBD1, with 5 bases matching. The sample was peripheral blood. The receptor was derived from a woman aged 80 or over with acute or convalescent COVID-19. CDR3 loop: CASSDYTGGGSPLHF. The nucleotide sequence is given as TGTGCCAGCAGCGACTATACCGGGGGGGGTTCACCCCTCCACTTT.